This TCR beta chain is from a study of blood T cell repertoires in COVID-19. For the study at large: Italy, Spain and the United States were the sources of the convalescent and acute COVID-19 samples. T cells, B-cell-depleted T cells, or PBMCs supplied cDNA or gDNA.

The V segment lost 6 bases and the J segment 1 base; nucleotides outside the gene matches: 5. Germline CDR1 reads SNHLY; CDR2 reads FYNNEI. The CDR3 loop spans 14 amino acids. In the source study's methods: The assay estimated nucleated cells by amplifying reference gene primers. Using immunoSEQ multiplex PCR, the repertoire was profiled, and TCRdb retains in-frame clones only, with some absent. V, J and clone size are those of that table, while D and trimming were read from the DNA. The table records roughly 150,000 clones, roughly 84% of them present only once. This TCR derives from a woman aged 45 to 65 with COVID-19, enrolled during active disease. V gene TRBV2 combines with J gene TRBJ1-1, with 7 bases identical to TRBD1. Sequenced sample: peripheral blood. CDR3 residues: CASSAGTENTEAFF. CDR3 DNA sequence: TGTGCCAGCAGCGCCGGGACAGAGAACACTGAAGCTTTCTTT.